The present TCR beta chain was sequenced within a study of control samples from healthy donors and cancer patients. In germline, CDR1 is MDHEN, CDR2 SYDVKM. Germline trimming cut 3 bases from V and 2 bases from J; bases unmatched to any gene: 4. This CDR3 is built from 15 residues. Clones were sequenced by immunoSEQ multiplex PCR, and TCRdb holds only the in-frame ones, with some missing. The sample carries 100,000 to 150,000 clones, about 88% recorded once. V and J are TRBV28 and TRBJ1-5; 7 bases match TRBD1. This TCR was sampled from a man between 18 and 35 years old in good health. The sample comprised blood. The CDR3 DNA is TGTGCCAGCAGTTTGTTACAGGGGCGCAATCAGCCCCAGCATTTT. This codes for CASSLLQGRNQPQHF.